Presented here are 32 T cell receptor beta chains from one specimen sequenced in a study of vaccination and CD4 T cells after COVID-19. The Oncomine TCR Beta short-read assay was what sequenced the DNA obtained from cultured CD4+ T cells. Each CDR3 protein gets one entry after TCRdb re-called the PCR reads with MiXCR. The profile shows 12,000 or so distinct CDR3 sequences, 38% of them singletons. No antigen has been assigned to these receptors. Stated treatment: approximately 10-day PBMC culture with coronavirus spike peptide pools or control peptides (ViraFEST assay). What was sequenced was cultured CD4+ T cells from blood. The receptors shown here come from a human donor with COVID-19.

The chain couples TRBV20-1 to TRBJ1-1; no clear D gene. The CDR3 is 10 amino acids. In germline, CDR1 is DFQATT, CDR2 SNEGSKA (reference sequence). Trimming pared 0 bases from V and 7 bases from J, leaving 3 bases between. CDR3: CSARELEAFF. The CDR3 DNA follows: TGCAGTGCTAGAGAACTTGAAGCTTTCTTT.

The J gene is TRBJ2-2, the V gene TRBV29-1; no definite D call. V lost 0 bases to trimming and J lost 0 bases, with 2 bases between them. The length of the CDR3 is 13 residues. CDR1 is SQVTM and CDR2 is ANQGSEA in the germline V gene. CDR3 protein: CSVEEPNTGELFF. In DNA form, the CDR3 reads TGCAGCGTTGAAGAACCGAACACCGGGGAGCTGTTTTTT.

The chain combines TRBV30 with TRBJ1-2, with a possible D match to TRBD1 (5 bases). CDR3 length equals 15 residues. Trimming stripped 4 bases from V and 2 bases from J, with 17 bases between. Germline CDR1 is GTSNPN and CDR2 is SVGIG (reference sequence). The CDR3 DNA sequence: TGTGCCTGGACCGCTGGTCGACGGGGGAACTATGGCTACACCTTC. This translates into CAWTAGRRGNYGYTF.

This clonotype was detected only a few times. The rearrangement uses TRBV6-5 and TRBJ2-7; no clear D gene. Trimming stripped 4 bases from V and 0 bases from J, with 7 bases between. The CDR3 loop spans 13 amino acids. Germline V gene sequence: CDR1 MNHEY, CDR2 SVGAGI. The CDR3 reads CASSLRPSYEQYF. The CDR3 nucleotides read TGTGCCAGCAGTTTGCGACCCTCCTACGAGCAGTACTTC.

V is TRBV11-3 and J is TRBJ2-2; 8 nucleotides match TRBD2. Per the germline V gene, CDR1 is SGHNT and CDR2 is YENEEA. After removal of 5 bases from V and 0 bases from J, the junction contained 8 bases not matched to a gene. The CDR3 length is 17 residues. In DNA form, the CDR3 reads TGTGCCAGCAGCCCGAGCGCGCGGGGGGCGAACACCGGGGAGCTGTTTTTT. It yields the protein CASSPSARGANTGELFF. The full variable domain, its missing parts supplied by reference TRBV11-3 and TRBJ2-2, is EAGVVQSPRYKIIEKKQPVAFWCNPISGHNTLYWYLQNLGQGPELLIRYENEEAVDDSQLPKDRFSAERLKGVDSTLKIQPAELGDSAVYLCASSPSARGANTGELFFGEGSRLTVL.

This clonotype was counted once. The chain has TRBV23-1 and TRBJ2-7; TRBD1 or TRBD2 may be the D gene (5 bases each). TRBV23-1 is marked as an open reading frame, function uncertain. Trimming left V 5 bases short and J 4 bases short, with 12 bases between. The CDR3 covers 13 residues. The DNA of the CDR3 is TGCGCCAGCAGTGAAGAGGGGCAATACGAGCAGTACTTC. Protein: CASSEEGQYEQYF.

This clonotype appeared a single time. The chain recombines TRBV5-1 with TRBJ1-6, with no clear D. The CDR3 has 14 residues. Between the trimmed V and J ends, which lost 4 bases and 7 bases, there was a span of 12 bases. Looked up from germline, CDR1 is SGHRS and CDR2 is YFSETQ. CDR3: CASSEAGRNSPLHF. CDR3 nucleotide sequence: TGCGCCAGCAGCGAGGCCGGGAGAAATTCACCCCTCCACTTT.

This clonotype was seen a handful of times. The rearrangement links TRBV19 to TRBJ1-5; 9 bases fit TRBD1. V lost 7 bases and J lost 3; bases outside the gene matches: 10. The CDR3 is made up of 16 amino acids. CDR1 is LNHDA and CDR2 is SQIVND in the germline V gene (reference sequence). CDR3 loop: CASTLMDRGTNQPQHF. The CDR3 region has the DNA TGTGCCAGTACCCTCATGGACAGGGGTACCAATCAGCCCCAGCATTTT.

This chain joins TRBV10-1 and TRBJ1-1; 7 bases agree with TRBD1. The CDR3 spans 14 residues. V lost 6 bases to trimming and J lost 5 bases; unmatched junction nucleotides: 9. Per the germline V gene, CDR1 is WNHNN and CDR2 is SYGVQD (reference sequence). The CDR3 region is CASSAIGRGTEAFF. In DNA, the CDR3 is TGCGCCAGCAGCGCTATCGGCAGGGGGACTGAAGCTTTCTTT.

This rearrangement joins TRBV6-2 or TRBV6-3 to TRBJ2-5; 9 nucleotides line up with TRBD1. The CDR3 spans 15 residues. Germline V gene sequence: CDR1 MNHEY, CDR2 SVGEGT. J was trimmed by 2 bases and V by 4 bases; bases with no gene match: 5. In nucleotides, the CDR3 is TGTGCCAGCAGTTTACCGGGACAGGGACAAGAGACCCAGTACTTC. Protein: CASSLPGQGQETQYF.

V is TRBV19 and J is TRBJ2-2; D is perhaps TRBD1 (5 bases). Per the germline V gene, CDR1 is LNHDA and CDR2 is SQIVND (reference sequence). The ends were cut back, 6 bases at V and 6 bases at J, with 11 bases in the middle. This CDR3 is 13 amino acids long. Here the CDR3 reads CASRDQGSGELFF. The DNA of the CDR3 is TGTGCCAGTAGGGATCAGGGTTCCGGGGAGCTGTTTTTT.

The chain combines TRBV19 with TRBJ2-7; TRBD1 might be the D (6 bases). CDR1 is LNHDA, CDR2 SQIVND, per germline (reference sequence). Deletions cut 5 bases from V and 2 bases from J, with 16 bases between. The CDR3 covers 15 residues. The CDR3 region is CASSPGTLGAYEQYF. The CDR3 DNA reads TGTGCCAGTAGTCCCGGGACATTGGGGGCCTACGAGCAGTACTTC. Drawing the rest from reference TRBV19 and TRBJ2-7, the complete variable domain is DGGITQSPKYLFRKEGQNVTLSCEQNLNHDAMYWYRQDPGQGLRLIYYSQIVNDFQKGDIAEGYSVSREKKESFPLTVTSAQKNPTAFYLCASSPGTLGAYEQYFGPGTRLTVT.

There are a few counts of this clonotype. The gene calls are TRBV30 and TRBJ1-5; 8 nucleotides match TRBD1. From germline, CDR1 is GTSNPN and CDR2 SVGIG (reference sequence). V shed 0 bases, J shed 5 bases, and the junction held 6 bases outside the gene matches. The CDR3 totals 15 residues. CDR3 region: CAWSVTGGIYQPQHF. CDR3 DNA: TGTGCCTGGAGTGTTACAGGGGGTATTTATCAGCCCCAGCATTTT.

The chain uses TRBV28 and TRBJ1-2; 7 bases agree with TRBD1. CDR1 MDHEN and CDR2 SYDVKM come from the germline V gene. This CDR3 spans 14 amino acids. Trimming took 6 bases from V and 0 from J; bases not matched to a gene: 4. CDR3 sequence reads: CASRPGTANYGYTF. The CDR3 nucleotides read TGTGCCAGCAGACCCGGGACAGCTAACTATGGCTACACCTTC.

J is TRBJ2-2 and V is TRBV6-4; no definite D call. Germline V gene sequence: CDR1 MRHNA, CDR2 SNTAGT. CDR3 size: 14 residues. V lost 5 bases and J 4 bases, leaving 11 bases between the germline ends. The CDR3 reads CASSMQAFTGELFF. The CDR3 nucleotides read TGTGCCAGCAGTATGCAGGCCTTCACCGGGGAGCTGTTTTTT.

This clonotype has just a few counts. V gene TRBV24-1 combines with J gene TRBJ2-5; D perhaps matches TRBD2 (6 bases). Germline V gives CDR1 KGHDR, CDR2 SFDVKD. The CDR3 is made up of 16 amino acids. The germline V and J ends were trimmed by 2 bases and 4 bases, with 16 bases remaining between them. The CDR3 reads CATSDSGVFGSETQYF. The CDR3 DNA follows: TGTGCCACCAGTGATTCGGGAGTGTTCGGGTCAGAGACCCAGTACTTC.

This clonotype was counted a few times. CDR3 protein: CASSLATSNTEAFF. The DNA for the CDR3 is TGCGCCAGCAGCTTGGCCACTTCAAACACTGAAGCTTTCTTT. The chain carries TRBV5-1 and TRBJ1-1; D is unclear. Per germline, CDR1 SGHRS and CDR2 YFSETQ. The CDR3 covers 14 residues. Between the trimmed V and J ends, which lost 0 bases and 2 bases, there was a span of 8 bases. Supplemented by reference TRBV5-1 and TRBJ1-1, the full variable domain reads KAGVTQTPRYLIKTRGQQVTLSCSPISGHRSVSWYQQTPGQGLQFLFEYFSETQRNKGNFPGRFSGRQFSNSRSEMNVSTLELGDSALYLCASSLATSNTEAFFGQGTRLTVV.

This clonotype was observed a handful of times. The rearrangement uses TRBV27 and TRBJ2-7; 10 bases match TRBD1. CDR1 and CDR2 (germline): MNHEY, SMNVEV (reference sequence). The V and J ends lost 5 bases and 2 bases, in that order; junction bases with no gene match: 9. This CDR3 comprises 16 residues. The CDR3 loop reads CASSPIAGTGAYEQYF. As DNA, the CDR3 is TGTGCCAGCAGTCCAATAGCTGGGACAGGGGCCTACGAGCAGTACTTC.

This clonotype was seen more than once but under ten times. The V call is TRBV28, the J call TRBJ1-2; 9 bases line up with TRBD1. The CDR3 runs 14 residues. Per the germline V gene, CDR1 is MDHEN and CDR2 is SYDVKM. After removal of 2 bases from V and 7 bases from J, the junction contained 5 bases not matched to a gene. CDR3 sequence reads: CASSLPTGGAGYTF. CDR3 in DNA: TGTGCCAGCAGTTTACCGACAGGGGGTGCTGGCTACACCTTC.

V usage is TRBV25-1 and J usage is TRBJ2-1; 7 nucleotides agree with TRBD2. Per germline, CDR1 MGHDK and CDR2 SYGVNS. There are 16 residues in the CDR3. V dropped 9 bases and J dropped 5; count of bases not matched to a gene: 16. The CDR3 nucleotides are TGTGCCAGTACTCGGGGTAACGGACTAGATAACAATGAGCAGTTCTTC. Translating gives CASTRGNGLDNNEQFF. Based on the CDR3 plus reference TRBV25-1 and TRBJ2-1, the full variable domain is EADIYQTPRYLVIGTGKKITLECSQTMGHDKMYWYQQDPGMELHLIHYSYGVNSTEKGDLSSESTVSRIRTEHFPLTLESARPSHTSQYLCASTRGNGLDNNEQFFGPGTRLTVL.

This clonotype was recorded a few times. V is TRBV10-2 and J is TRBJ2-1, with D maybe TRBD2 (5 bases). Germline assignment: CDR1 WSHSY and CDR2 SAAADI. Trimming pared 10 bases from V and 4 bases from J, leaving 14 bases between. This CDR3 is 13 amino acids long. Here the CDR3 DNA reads TGCGCCATCCGGGAACAGCGGTACAATGAGCAGTTCTTC. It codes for CAIREQRYNEQFF.

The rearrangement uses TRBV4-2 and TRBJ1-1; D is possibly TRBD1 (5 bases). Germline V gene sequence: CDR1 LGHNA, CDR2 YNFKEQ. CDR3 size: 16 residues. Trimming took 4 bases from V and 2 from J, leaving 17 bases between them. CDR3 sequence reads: CASSPFQGVGNTEAFF. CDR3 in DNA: TGTGCCAGCAGCCCTTTTCAAGGGGTCGGAAACACTGAAGCTTTCTTT.

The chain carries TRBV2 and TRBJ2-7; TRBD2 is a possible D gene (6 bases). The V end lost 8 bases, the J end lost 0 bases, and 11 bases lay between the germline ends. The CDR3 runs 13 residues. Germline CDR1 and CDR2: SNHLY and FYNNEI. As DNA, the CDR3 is TGTGCCAGCGGGGGACTTAGCTCCTACGAGCAGTACTTC. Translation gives CASGGLSSYEQYF.

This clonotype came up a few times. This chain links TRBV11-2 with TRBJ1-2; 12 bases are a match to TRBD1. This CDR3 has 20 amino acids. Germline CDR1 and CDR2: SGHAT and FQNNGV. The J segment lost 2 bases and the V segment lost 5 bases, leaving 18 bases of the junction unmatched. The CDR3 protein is CASSAFPGTGGSGVNYGYTF. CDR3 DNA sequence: TGTGCCAGCAGCGCCTTCCCCGGGACAGGGGGCTCAGGTGTGAACTATGGCTACACCTTC. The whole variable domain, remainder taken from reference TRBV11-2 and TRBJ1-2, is EAGVAQSPRYKIIEKRQSVAFWCNPISGHATLYWYQQILGQGPKLLIQFQNNGVVDDSQLPKDRFSAERLKGVDSTLKIQPAKLEDSAVYLCASSAFPGTGGSGVNYGYTFGSGTRLTVV.

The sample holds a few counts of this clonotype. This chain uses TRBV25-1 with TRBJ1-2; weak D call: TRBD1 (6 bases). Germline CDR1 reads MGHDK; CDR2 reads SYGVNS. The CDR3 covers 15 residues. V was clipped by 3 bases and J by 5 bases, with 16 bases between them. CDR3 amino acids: CASSDYGGGTYGYTF. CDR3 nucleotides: TGTGCCAGCAGTGACTATGGAGGGGGTACATATGGCTACACCTTC.

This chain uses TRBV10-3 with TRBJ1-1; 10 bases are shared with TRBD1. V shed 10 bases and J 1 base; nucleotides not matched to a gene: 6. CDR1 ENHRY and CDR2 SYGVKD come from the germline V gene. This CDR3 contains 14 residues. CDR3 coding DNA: TGTGCCACTACTAGGGACAGGGGGAACACTGAAGCTTTCTTT. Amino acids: CATTRDRGNTEAFF.

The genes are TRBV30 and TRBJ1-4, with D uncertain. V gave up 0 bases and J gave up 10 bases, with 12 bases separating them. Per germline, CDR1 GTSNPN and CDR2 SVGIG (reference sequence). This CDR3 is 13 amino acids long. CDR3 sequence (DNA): TGTGCCTGGAGTGTATCGACTTTTGGAAAACTGTTTTTT. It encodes CAWSVSTFGKLFF.

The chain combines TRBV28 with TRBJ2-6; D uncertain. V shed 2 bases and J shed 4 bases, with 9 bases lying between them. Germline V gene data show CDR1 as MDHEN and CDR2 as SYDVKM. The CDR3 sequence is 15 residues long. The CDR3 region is CASSLPASGANVLTF. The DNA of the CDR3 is TGTGCCAGCAGTTTACCAGCGTCCGGGGCCAACGTCCTGACTTTC.

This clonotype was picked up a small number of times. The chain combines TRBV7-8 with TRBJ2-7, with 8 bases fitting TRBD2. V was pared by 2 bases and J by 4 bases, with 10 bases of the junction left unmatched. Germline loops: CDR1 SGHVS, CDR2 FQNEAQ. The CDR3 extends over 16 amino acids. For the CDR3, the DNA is TGTGCCAGCAGCTTAAGTTTCGGGGGGGTCGTTTACGAGCAGTACTTC. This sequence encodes CASSLSFGGVVYEQYF. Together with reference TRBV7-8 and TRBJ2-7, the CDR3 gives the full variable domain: GAGVSQSPRYKVAKRGQDVALRCDPISGHVSLFWYQQALGQGPEFLTYFQNEAQLDKSGLPSDRFFAERPEGSVSTLKIQRTQQEDSAVYLCASSLSFGGVVYEQYFGPGTRLTVT.

The CDR3 here is CARQGERGYTF. CDR3 coding DNA: TGCGCCAGACAGGGGGAACGTGGCTACACCTTC. J is TRBJ1-2 and V is TRBV10-1; 8 bases are a match to TRBD1. J gave up 7 bases and V 9 bases, and 4 bases lay outside the gene matches. This CDR3 has 11 residues. CDR1 is WNHNN, CDR2 SYGVQD, per germline (reference sequence).

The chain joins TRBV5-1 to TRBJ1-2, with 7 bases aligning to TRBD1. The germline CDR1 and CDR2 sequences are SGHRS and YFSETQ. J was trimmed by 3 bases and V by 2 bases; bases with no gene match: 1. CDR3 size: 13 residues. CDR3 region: CASSFQGDYGYTF. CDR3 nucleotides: TGCGCCAGCAGCTTCCAGGGGGACTATGGCTACACCTTC.

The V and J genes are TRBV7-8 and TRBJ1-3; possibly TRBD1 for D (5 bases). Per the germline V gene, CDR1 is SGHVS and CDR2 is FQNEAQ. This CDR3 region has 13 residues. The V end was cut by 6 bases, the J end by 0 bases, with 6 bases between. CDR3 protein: CASRGTSGNTIYF. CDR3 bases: TGTGCCAGCAGGGGGACCTCTGGAAACACCATATATTTT.